This TCR beta chain was recovered during a study of T-cell memory formation after mild COVID-19. About the research overall: Most TCR clusters belonged to a single donor.

The table lists this clonotype with a few counts. No antigen is known for it. Findings of the study overall: Clonal second-wave expansions that peaked on day 37 had unconfirmed SARS-CoV-2 specificity. Clones which contracted sat mainly in CM and EM if CD4+, and in EMRA if CD8+. CD4/CD8 balance characterized clones contracting day 15 to 85, and CD4+ skew characterized later expanders.

The CDR3 consists of 16 residues. V shed 4 bases, J shed 4 bases, and the junction held 12 bases outside the gene matches. Each CDR3 protein gets one entry after TCRdb re-called the 5' RACE reads with MiXCR. Among about 560,000 distinct CDR3 sequences listed, about a fifth were seen once. V and J are TRBV12-3 or TRBV12-4 and TRBJ1-2, with TRBD1 matching over 7 bases. This clonotype was obtained from an adult woman who had mild COVID-19 (a few samples of this study predate the infection). Cell type and time point are not known. Sequenced input: PBMCs or a T cell subset sorted from them (not recorded which). CDR3 sequence: CASSSSLTGAGYGYTF. In DNA form, the CDR3 reads TGTGCCAGCAGTTCCAGCCTAACAGGGGCCGGCTATGGCTACACCTTC.